The rows below give T cell receptor beta chains drawn from one sample of a study of Tregs in tolerant kidney transplant recipients. Using immunoSEQ multiplex PCR, the repertoire was profiled, and TCRdb retains in-frame clones only, with some absent. The data show about 73,000 clones, 95% to 98% seen once. The sequences come from CD4+ T cells from blood, collected before the transplant. The receptor source for this set is a human donor who received a combined kidney and bone marrow transplant. Each CDR3 is given with its conserved first and last residue. D genes are given only for firm matches. Rows may omit the clone size; those that give it use once, few, many or a size class.

TRBV5-5	14	NA	NA	TRBJ1-2	CASSLDILNYGYTF	TGTGCCAGCAGCTTAGACATCCTAAACTATGGCTACACCTTC
TRBV30	16	NA	NA	TRBJ1-2	CAWSNFPGPPNYGYTF	TGTGCCTGGAGTAACTTCCCGGGTCCGCCGAACTATGGCTACACCTTC
TRBV10-3	15	TRBD1	NA	TRBJ2-1	CAISGGQGVWNEQFF	TGTGCCATCAGTGGGGGACAGGGGGTTTGGAATGAGCAGTTCTTC
TRBV7-2	16	TRBD2	NA	TRBJ2-7	CASSPWTSQTPYEQYF	TGTGCCAGCAGCCCGTGGACTAGCCAGACGCCCTACGAGCAGTACTTC
TRBV7-2	14	NA	NA	TRBJ2-7	CASSSVGGTYEQYF	TGTGCCAGCAGCTCAGTCGGAGGAACCTACGAGCAGTACTTC
TRBV5-1	15	TRBD1	NA	TRBJ2-2	CASTPQGAQAGELFF	TGCGCCAGCACACCACAGGGGGCGCAGGCCGGGGAGCTGTTTTTT
TRBV18	14	NA	NA	TRBJ1-5	CASSPGLSNQPQHF	TGTGCCAGCTCACCAGGGCTCAGCAATCAGCCCCAGCATTTT
TRBV18	17	NA	NA	TRBJ1-5	CASSPTRLQNSNQPQHF	TGTGCCAGCTCACCAACCAGATTACAGAATAGCAATCAGCCCCAGCATTTT
TRBV10-3	14	TRBD2	NA	TRBJ2-1	CAISYGLADNEQFF	TGTGCCATCAGCTACGGACTAGCGGACAATGAGCAGTTCTTC
TRBV6-4	15	TRBD2	once	TRBJ2-3	CASSLFLAGTDTQYF	TGTGCCAGCAGCCTTTTCCTAGCGGGCACAGATACGCAGTATTTT
TRBV7-9	12	NA	NA	TRBJ2-2	CASSGQLGRLFF	TGTGCCAGCAGCGGACAGCTGGGAAGGCTGTTTTTT
TRBV6-1	13	TRBD2	NA	TRBJ2-7	CASSRDYSYEQYF	TGTGCCAGCAGTAGGGACTACTCCTACGAGCAGTACTTC
TRBV18	17	NA	NA	TRBJ2-1	CASSPPGSGGKNNEQFF	TGTGCCAGCTCACCACCGGGTAGCGGAGGGAAAAACAATGAGCAGTTCTTC
TRBV19	18	TRBD2	NA	TRBJ2-3	CASSGSTSGRADTDTQYF	TGTGCCAGTAGCGGAAGTACTAGCGGGAGGGCCGACACAGATACGCAGTATTTT
TRBV7-9	15	TRBD2	once	TRBJ2-7	CASSLAAGDTYEQYF	TGTGCCAGCAGCTTAGCCGCGGGAGACACCTACGAGCAGTACTTC
TRBV5-5	13	TRBD1	NA	TRBJ1-2	CASSLTGEGGYTF	TGTGCCAGCAGCTTAACAGGGGAAGGGGGCTACACCTTC
TRBV7-9	14	TRBD1	NA	TRBJ1-1	CASSWTGAGTEAFF	TGTGCCAGCAGCTGGACAGGGGCTGGCACTGAAGCTTTCTTT
TRBV10-3	14	TRBD2	NA	TRBJ2-7	CAISGAGGPGEQYF	TGTGCCATCAGTGGGGCGGGAGGGCCTGGCGAGCAGTACTTC
TRBV19	13	NA	NA	TRBJ1-1	CASSIRGAGEAFF	TGTGCCAGTAGTATACGGGGGGCAGGTGAAGCTTTCTTT
TRBV7-9	14	NA	NA	TRBJ2-7	CASSLGGRFDEQYF	TGTGCCAGCAGCTTAGGAGGCAGATTCGACGAGCAGTACTTC
TRBV7-7	15	NA	NA	TRBJ1-4	CASSPGVGANEKLFF	TGTGCCAGCAGCCCCGGAGTAGGTGCTAATGAAAAACTGTTTTTT
TRBV29-1	8	NA	NA	TRBJ1-2	CSVAAYTF	TGCAGCGTGGCTGCCTACACCTTC
TRBV5-1	17	TRBD2	NA	TRBJ2-1	CASSLGLAGPSYNEQFF	TGCGCCAGCAGCTTGGGATTAGCGGGGCCCTCCTACAATGAGCAGTTCTTC
TRBV27	14	TRBD1	NA	TRBJ1-2	CASSSLDRAYGYTF	TGTGCCAGCAGTTCTCTGGACAGGGCGTATGGCTACACCTTC
TRBV7-2	14	TRBD2	NA	TRBJ2-1	CASRLAGAYNEQFF	TGTGCCAGCAGACTAGCGGGGGCTTACAATGAGCAGTTCTTC
TRBV6-6	15	NA	NA	TRBJ1-3	CASSYLGVSGNTIYF	TGTGCCAGCAGTTACTTAGGGGTCTCTGGAAACACCATATATTTT
TRBV6-6	15	TRBD1	NA	TRBJ2-2	CASSHRTGNTGELFF	TGTGCCAGCAGCCACCGGACAGGGAACACCGGGGAGCTGTTTTTT
TRBV4-3	17	TRBD2	NA	TRBJ2-3	CASSQARLAGEADTQYF	TGCGCCAGCAGCCAAGCCCGACTAGCGGGGGAGGCAGATACGCAGTATTTT
TRBV7-9	16	TRBD1	NA	TRBJ1-4	CASSLLTGVTNEKLFF	TGTGCCAGCAGCTTATTGACAGGGGTAACTAATGAAAAACTGTTTTTT
TRBV2	14	NA	NA	TRBJ2-2	CASSVTRGSGELFF	TGTGCCAGCAGTGTCACACGAGGGTCCGGGGAGCTGTTTTTT
TRBV30	13	NA	NA	TRBJ1-3	CAWRTHAGNTIYF	TGTGCCTGGAGAACACATGCTGGAAACACCATATATTTT
TRBV11-3	13	NA	NA	TRBJ2-7	CASSLIPAGEQYF	TGTGCCAGCAGCTTAATACCGGCGGGCGAGCAGTACTTC
TRBV7-7	16	TRBD2	NA	TRBJ2-5	CASSPGLAGNQETQYF	TGTGCCAGCAGCCCGGGACTAGCGGGTAACCAAGAGACCCAGTACTTC
TRBV7-2	16	NA	NA	TRBJ1-5	CASRIQLGGPNQPQHF	TGTGCCAGCAGAATACAGTTAGGGGGTCCTAATCAGCCCCAGCATTTT
TRBV6-1	15	TRBD2	NA	TRBJ2-2	CASSGGTSLTGELFF	TGTGCCAGCAGTGGGGGGACTAGCCTCACCGGGGAGCTGTTTTTT
TRBV7-9	15	NA	NA	TRBJ2-7	CASSLTGLLSYEQYF	TGTGCCAGCAGCTTAACTGGGCTCCTCTCCTACGAGCAGTACTTC
TRBV21-1	13	NA	NA	TRBJ2-5	CASTSGGEETQYF	TGTGCCAGCACCTCAGGGGGAGAAGAGACCCAGTACTTC
TRBV6-5	14	TRBD2	NA	TRBJ2-7	CASSRTSGANEQYF	TGTGCCAGCAGTCGGACTAGCGGGGCTAACGAGCAGTACTTC
TRBV7-2	15	TRBD1	NA	TRBJ2-7	CASSPGQALGYEQYF	TGTGCCAGCAGCCCAGGACAGGCCCTGGGGTACGAGCAGTACTTC
TRBV9	12	NA	NA	TRBJ2-3	CASSVDGNTQYF	TGTGCCAGCAGCGTAGACGGGAATACGCAGTATTTT
TRBV30	12	NA	NA	TRBJ2-7	CAWRVTTYEQYF	TGTGCCTGGAGGGTCACAACCTACGAGCAGTACTTC
TRBV5-1	13	NA	NA	TRBJ1-3	CASSLAVGNTIYF	TGCGCCAGCAGCTTGGCCGTGGGAAACACCATATATTTT
TRBV18	14	NA	NA	TRBJ1-3	CASSWGALGNTIYF	TGTGCCAGCTCGTGGGGAGCCCTTGGAAACACCATATATTTT
TRBV5-1	15	NA	NA	TRBJ2-3	CASSVVLGPTDTQYF	TGCGCCAGCAGCGTGGTCTTGGGGCCCACAGATACGCAGTATTTT
TRBV4-2	14	TRBD1	once	TRBJ1-6	CASSQQGAYSPLHF	TGTGCCAGCAGCCAACAGGGGGCCTATTCACCCCTCCACTTT
TRBV28	15	TRBD1	NA	TRBJ1-2	CASRSRTGTKYGYTF	TGTGCCAGCAGAAGTCGGACAGGGACGAAGTATGGCTACACCTTC
TRBV19	14	NA	once	TRBJ1-1	CASSQQDLNTEAFF	TGTGCCAGTAGTCAACAGGACCTGAACACTGAAGCTTTCTTT
TRBV9	14	NA	NA	TRBJ2-5	CASSVGSDQETQYF	TGTGCCAGCAGCGTAGGGTCGGACCAAGAGACCCAGTACTTC
TRBV30	15	NA	once	TRBJ1-2	CAWSVKPPQINGYTF	TGTGCCTGGAGTGTAAAACCCCCCCAGATAAATGGCTACACCTTC
TRBV4-2	14	NA	NA	TRBJ2-2	CASSPYTSTGELFF	TGTGCCAGCAGCCCGTATACGAGCACCGGGGAGCTGTTTTTT
TRBV7-9	14	TRBD2	NA	TRBJ2-5	CASSLFSGGETQYF	TGTGCCAGCAGCTTATTTAGCGGGGGAGAGACCCAGTACTTC
TRBV5-1	15	TRBD2	once	TRBJ2-1	CASSVGLAGVNEQFF	TGCGCCAGCAGTGTGGGACTAGCGGGCGTCAATGAGCAGTTCTTC
TRBV6-6	14	NA	NA	TRBJ2-1	CASTRDLTYNEQFF	TGTGCCAGCACCAGGGACTTGACCTACAATGAGCAGTTCTTC
TRBV28	16	TRBD2	NA	TRBJ2-3	CASSSRTRPSTDTQYF	TGTGCCAGCAGTTCGCGGACTAGACCTAGCACAGATACGCAGTATTTT